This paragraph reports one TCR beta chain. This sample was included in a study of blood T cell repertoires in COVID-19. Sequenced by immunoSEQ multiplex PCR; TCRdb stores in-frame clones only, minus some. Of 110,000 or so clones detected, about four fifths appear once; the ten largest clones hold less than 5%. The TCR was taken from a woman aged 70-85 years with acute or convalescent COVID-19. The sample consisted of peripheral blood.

As DNA, the CDR3 is TGCGCCAGCAGCTTGGGGGCGGGAGGGCCGTGGAATGAGCAGTTCTTC. This sequence encodes CASSLGAGGPWNEQFF. The V and J genes are TRBV5-1 and TRBJ2-1; 9 positions match TRBD2. The J segment lost 7 bases and the V segment lost 0 bases, leaving 8 bases of the junction unmatched. The CDR3 length is 16 residues. Per germline, CDR1 SGHRS and CDR2 YFSETQ.